These T cell receptor beta chains were read from a single sample in a study of early T cells in non-severe SARS-CoV-2 infection. TCRdb used MiXCR to reprocess the 5' RACE reads, holding one entry per CDR3 protein. The sample lists 55,000 to 70,000 distinct CDR3 sequences; 9.5% to 15% were seen once. Sample: whole blood, taken at baseline. The receptors come from an adult who was a healthcare worker with PCR-confirmed SARS-CoV-2 infection or an uninfected control (not recorded which). The donor label of this sample is uncertain. CDR3s include the opening cysteine and the closing phenylalanine or tryptophan. Each record gives: V gene, J gene, CDR3 protein.

TRBV14	TRBJ1-1	CASSRGRVLMNTEAFF
TRBV4-1	TRBJ1-1	CASSQLSTGFEAFF
TRBV7-9	TRBJ1-1	CASSLHDEGTEAFF
TRBV5-1	TRBJ2-1	CASSLEDPGLDEQFF
TRBV6-6	TRBJ2-5	CASSYSRTVGETQYF
TRBV11-2	TRBJ2-6	CASRSAGPGANVLTF
TRBV27	TRBJ2-1	CASSFRDGSYNEQFF
TRBV7-8	TRBJ2-2	CASSSSRDRAGELFF
TRBV29-1	TRBJ2-3	CSVEDLRGTGDTQYF
TRBV12-5	TRBJ1-2	CASGRERNGYTF
TRBV20-1	TRBJ2-5	CSARGRANQETQYF
TRBV20-1	TRBJ2-1	CSGQRESSYNEQFF
TRBV5-4	TRBJ1-1	CASSFGGDFTTEAFF
TRBV7-8	TRBJ1-2	CASSFDGNYGYTF
TRBV13	TRBJ2-1	CASSAERGFNEQFF
TRBV5-1	TRBJ1-1	CASSGGTTEAFF
TRBV7-3	TRBJ2-2	CATSAGVGDTGELFF
TRBV4-1	TRBJ1-1	CASSRSPGVVNTEAFF
TRBV4-2	TRBJ1-5	CASSRTGSGQPQHF
TRBV11-2	TRBJ1-2	CASSLDHGGGGGYTF
TRBV6-2/TRBV6-3	TRBJ1-2	CASTSREGNYYGYTF
TRBV10-1	TRBJ2-1	CASSERVQGGTYNEQFF
TRBV4-1	TRBJ2-1	CASSQVLAISYNEQFF
TRBV10-3	TRBJ2-4	CAIRPGQGRNIQYF
TRBV2	TRBJ1-2	CASIQTVLYGYTF
TRBV6-2/TRBV6-3	TRBJ2-5	CASSNPRKTQYF
TRBV6-1	TRBJ1-5	CASSEIIQGNQPQHF
TRBV19	TRBJ2-3	CASSIARGGTDTQYF
TRBV11-2	TRBJ2-5	CASSLVRRVTETQYF
TRBV15	TRBJ2-2	CAGRRSPRGELFF
TRBV7-9	TRBJ1-1	CASSGGGTEAFF
TRBV7-9	TRBJ1-4	CASSRDLDGEKLFF
TRBV9	TRBJ1-3	CASSVAPGVAGNTIYF
TRBV20-1	TRBJ2-2	CSARALAVTGELFF
TRBV3-1	TRBJ2-2	CASSLLIPGHSPARTGELFF
TRBV29-1	TRBJ2-2	CSVELRGATGELFF
TRBV9	TRBJ1-2	CASSRDRISGYTF
TRBV7-9	TRBJ2-1	CASRGTALDNEQFF
TRBV20-1	TRBJ2-1	CSATLTGTSIPNEQFF
TRBV11-2	TRBJ2-1	CASSEDLLNEQFF
TRBV12-3/TRBV12-4	TRBJ1-1	CASSLAGGFNTEAFF
TRBV5-5	TRBJ2-3	CASSLQQEPTDTQYF
TRBV3-1	TRBJ2-5	CASSQPTTSGGGETQYF
TRBV13	TRBJ1-4	CASRLHTGGVNEKLFF
TRBV7-6	TRBJ1-2	CASSYGQGDGYTF
TRBV6-5	TRBJ1-1	CASSSHRGLNTEAFF